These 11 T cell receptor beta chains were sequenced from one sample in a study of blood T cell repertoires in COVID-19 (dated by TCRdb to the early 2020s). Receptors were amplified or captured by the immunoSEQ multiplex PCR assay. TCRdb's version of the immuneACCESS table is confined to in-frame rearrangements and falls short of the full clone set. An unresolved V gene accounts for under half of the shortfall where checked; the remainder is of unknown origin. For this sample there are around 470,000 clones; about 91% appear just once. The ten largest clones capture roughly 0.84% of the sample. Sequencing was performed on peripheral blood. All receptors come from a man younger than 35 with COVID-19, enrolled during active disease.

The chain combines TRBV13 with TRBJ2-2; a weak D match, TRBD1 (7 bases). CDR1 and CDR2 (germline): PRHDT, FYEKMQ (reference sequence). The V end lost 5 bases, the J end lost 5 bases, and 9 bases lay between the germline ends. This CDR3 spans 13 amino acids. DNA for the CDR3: TGTGCCAGCAGCGCGGGACAGACCGGGGAGCTGTTTTTT. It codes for CASSAGQTGELFF.

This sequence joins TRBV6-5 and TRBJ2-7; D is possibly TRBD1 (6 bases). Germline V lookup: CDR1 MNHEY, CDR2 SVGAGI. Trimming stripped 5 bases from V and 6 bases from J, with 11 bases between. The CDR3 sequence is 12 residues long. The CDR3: CASSRTESEQYF. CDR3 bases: TGTGCCAGCAGTAGGACAGAATCCGAGCAGTACTTC.

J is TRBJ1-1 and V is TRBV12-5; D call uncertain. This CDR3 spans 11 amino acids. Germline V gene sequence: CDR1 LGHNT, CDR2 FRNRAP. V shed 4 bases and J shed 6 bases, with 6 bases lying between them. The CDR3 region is CASGSFAEAFF. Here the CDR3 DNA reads TGTGCTAGTGGTTCCTTCGCTGAAGCTTTCTTT.

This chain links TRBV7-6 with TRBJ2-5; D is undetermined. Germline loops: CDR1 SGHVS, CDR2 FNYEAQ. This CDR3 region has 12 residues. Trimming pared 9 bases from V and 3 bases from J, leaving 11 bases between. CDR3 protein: CASRGQEETQYF. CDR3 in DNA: TGTGCCAGTCGTGGGCAGGAAGAGACCCAGTACTTC.

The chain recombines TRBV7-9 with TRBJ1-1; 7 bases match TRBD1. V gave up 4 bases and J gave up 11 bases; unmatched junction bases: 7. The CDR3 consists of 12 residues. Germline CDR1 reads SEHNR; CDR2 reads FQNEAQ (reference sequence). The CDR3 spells CASSSQGVGAFF. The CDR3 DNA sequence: TGTGCCAGCAGCTCCCAGGGGGTTGGGGCTTTCTTT. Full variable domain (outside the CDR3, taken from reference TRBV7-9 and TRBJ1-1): DTGVSQNPRHKITKRGQNVTFRCDPISEHNRLYWYRQTLGQGPEFLTYFQNEAQLEKSRLLSDRFSAERPKGSFSTLEIQRTEQGDSAMYLCASSSQGVGAFFGQGTRLTVV.

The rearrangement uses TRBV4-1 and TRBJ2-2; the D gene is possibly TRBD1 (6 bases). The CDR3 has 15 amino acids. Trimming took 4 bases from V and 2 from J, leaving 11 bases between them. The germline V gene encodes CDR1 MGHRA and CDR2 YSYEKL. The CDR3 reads CASSRGQLNTGELFF. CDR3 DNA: TGCGCCAGCAGCCGCGGACAGTTAAACACCGGGGAGCTGTTTTTT.

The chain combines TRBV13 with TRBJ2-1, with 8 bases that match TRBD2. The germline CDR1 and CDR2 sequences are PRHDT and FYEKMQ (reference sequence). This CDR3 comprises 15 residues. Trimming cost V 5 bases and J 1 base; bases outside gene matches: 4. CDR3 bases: TGTGCCAGCAGCGCGACTAGCGAGTCCTACAATGAGCAGTTCTTC. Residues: CASSATSESYNEQFF.

This CDR3 reads CASSPLATTDTQYF. In DNA, the CDR3 is TGTGCCAGCAGCCCCCTAGCGACCACAGATACGCAGTATTTT. The chain couples TRBV7-9 to TRBJ2-3; TRBD2 is a possible D gene (6 bases). The V and J ends lost 5 bases and 2 bases respectively, with 11 bases between them. Germline CDR1 and CDR2: SEHNR and FQNEAQ (reference sequence). CDR3 length: 14 residues.

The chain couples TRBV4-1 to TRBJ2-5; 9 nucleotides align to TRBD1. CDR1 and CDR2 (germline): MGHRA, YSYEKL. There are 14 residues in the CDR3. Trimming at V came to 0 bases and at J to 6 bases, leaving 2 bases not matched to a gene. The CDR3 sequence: CASSQEGQGKTQYF. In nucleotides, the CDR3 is TGCGCCAGCAGCCAAGAGGGACAGGGAAAGACCCAGTACTTC.

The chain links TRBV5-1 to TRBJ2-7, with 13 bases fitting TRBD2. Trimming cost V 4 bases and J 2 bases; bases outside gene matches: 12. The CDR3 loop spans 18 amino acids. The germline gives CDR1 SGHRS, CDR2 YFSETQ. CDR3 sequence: CASSLLGGGLAGTYEQYF. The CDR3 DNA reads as TGCGCCAGCAGCCTCCTTGGTGGGGGACTAGCGGGAACCTACGAGCAGTACTTC.

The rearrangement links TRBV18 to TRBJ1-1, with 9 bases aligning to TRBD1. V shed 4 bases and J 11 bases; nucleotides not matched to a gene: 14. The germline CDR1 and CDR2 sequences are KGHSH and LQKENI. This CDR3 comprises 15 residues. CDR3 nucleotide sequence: TGTGCCAGCTCACAGAGGACAGGGGACCCGGTCGAGGCTTTCTTT. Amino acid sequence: CASSQRTGDPVEAFF.